This T cell receptor (beta chain) comes out of a study of CD8+CD57+ T cells in acquired aplastic anemia. This CDR3 has 17 amino acids. V lost 5 bases and J lost 4; bases outside the gene matches: 16. The germline V gene encodes CDR1 SQVTM and CDR2 ANQGSEA. Selection for sequencing was limited to patients who had shown CD8+CD57+ cell expansion by flow cytometry. Each patient had severe acquired aplastic anemia. Genomic DNA served as template for TCR beta VDJ and CDR3 profiling. TCRdb independently ran MiXCR on the reads; one entry per CDR3 protein. The sample carries around 220,000 distinct CDR3 sequences, roughly 53% recorded once.

Sequenced: sorted CD4+, CD8+, or CD8+CD57+ T cells (not recorded which) from PBMCs. The source of this sequence is a human donor with aplastic anemia. This chain links TRBV29-1 with TRBJ2-7; TRBD2 matches at 11 bases. DNA for the CDR3: TGCAGCGTTACCGGGACTAGCGGACCATACGGGCCTTACGAGCAGTACTTC. This gives the protein CSVTGTSGPYGPYEQYF.